Shown below are 17 T cell receptor beta chains from a single sample sequenced in a study of spatial heterogeneity in lung cancer. This sample's time point: sample taken at primary tumor resection. Sequencing was performed on whole RNA extracted from tumor and nontumor lung tissue, or from frozen PBMC, and the material was left unsorted. TCRdb re-analysed the 5' RACE reads in MiXCR, keeping a single row per CDR3 protein. Of some 11,000 distinct CDR3 sequences in the sample, 3.5% to 4% are singletons; the top ten hold roughly 7.8%. The sample here was normal lung tissue next to the tumor, taken at surgery. The receptors here all came from a male donor with early-stage non-small cell lung cancer.

The table lists this clonotype with many counts. This beta chain came through as a stray read in a library set up for alpha chains, and its size says little. The V call is TRBV3-1, the J call TRBJ2-1; 10 bases map to TRBD2. CDR3 length equals 15 residues. Trimming took 1 base from V and 4 from J; bases not matched to a gene: 1. The germline gives CDR1 LGHDT, CDR2 YNNKEL (reference sequence). The CDR3: CASSQALAGYNEQFF. As DNA, the CDR3 is TGTGCCAGCAGCCAAGCACTAGCGGGGTACAATGAGCAGTTCTTC.

This clonotype has at least ten counts. For a library built for alpha chains, this beta chain is a stray read; little rests on its size. The V gene is TRBV29-1, the J gene TRBJ2-3; D not certain. There are 15 residues in the CDR3. The germline V and J ends were trimmed by 6 bases and 0 bases, with 16 bases remaining between them. Germline CDR1 reads SQVTM; CDR2 reads ANQGSEA. The CDR3 reads CSVTLATESTDTQYF. Here the CDR3 DNA reads TGCAGCGTAACATTGGCGACGGAAAGCACAGATACGCAGTATTTT.

Ten or more counts support this clonotype. This beta chain appears as a stray read in a library generated for alpha chains; its size is not informative. This chain connects TRBV12-3 or TRBV12-4 to TRBJ1-1; 12 nucleotides line up with TRBD1. The CDR3 runs to 14 residues. V shed 7 bases, J shed 7 bases, and the junction held 7 bases outside the gene matches. CDR3 DNA sequence: TGTGCCAGCAAACCCGGGACAGGGGGCCTTGAAGCTTTCTTT. Its protein is CASKPGTGGLEAFF.

This clonotype was recorded many times. This beta chain turned up in a library designed for alpha chains; as an off-target read, its abundance says little. The J gene is TRBJ1-5, the V gene TRBV7-2; D gene ambiguous. V shed 1 base and J shed 4 bases, with 8 bases lying between them. Germline V gene lookup returns CDR1 SGHTA and CDR2 FQGNSA. This CDR3 has 14 residues. This CDR3 reads CASSLDWNNQPQHF. The DNA for the CDR3 is TGTGCCAGCAGCTTAGATTGGAATAATCAGCCCCAGCATTTT.

Many counts were recorded for this clonotype. Within a library made for alpha chains, this beta chain is off target, and its count is uninformative. The gene calls are TRBV10-3 and TRBJ2-7; D unclear. Trimming removed 0 bases from V and 2 bases from J, with 11 bases in between. The germline V gene has CDR1 ENHRY and CDR2 SYGVKD. CDR3 length: 15 residues. This chain's CDR3 is CAISESAPTTYEQYF. CDR3 sequence (DNA): TGTGCCATCAGTGAGTCGGCCCCAACGACCTACGAGCAGTACTTC.

Regarding this clonotype: A library prepared for alpha chains yielded this beta chain as an off-target read; its size is of little meaning. The chain joins TRBV24-1 to TRBJ2-7, with D perhaps matching TRBD1 (5 bases). Germline CDR1 reads KGHDR; CDR2 reads SFDVKD. V lost 9 bases and J 0 bases, leaving 17 bases between the germline ends. The CDR3 length is 15 residues. The CDR3 sequence is CATALTSDNSYEQYF. The CDR3 bases are TGTGCCACCGCTTTGACCTCGGACAACTCCTACGAGCAGTACTTC.

By sample share, this clonotype is medium-sized. This beta chain is a stray sequence in a library constructed for alpha chains; its clone size is not meaningful. V is TRBV7-9 and J is TRBJ2-7; 7 bases line up with TRBD2. The germline gives CDR1 SEHNR, CDR2 FQNEAQ (reference sequence). The CDR3 sequence is 13 residues long. The J segment lost 6 bases and the V segment lost 9 bases, leaving 11 bases of the junction unmatched. The CDR3 protein is CASSRGGFGEQYF. CDR3 bases: TGTGCCAGTTCAAGGGGAGGGTTTGGCGAGCAGTACTTC.

This clonotype came up many times. Since it is a stray read in a library aimed at alpha chains, this beta chain has a size that is not meaningful. The chain carries TRBV11-2 and TRBJ2-7, with 8 nucleotides matching TRBD1. V lost 5 bases to trimming and J lost 0 bases; unmatched junction nucleotides: 6. This CDR3 comprises 15 residues. CDR1 is SGHAT and CDR2 is FQNNGV in the germline V gene. The CDR3 loop reads CASSPPGTGSYEQYF. Here the CDR3 DNA reads TGTGCCAGCAGCCCTCCCGGGACAGGCTCCTACGAGCAGTACTTC.

This clonotype qualifies as medium-sized. This beta chain lies outside the target of a library built for alpha chains; its clone size means little. The CDR3 DNA is TGTGCCAGCAGTGACAGGACAGGGGGCTTGGAAGCTTTCTTT. Translating gives CASSDRTGGLEAFF. The J gene is TRBJ1-1, the V gene TRBV27; 11 nucleotides align to TRBD1. The ends lost 5 bases at V and 8 bases at J; junction bases unmatched: 7. Looked up from germline, CDR1 is MNHEY and CDR2 is SMNVEV (reference sequence). This CDR3 region has 14 residues.

This clonotype was seen a few times. Because the library targeted alpha chains, this beta chain is an off-target read whose size means little. The chain recombines TRBV7-8 with TRBJ1-2, with D possibly being TRBD1 (5 bases). CDR1 is SGHVS and CDR2 is FQNEAQ in the germline V gene. The CDR3 spans 15 residues. V lost 5 bases, J lost 4 bases, and 17 bases lay in between. CDR3 sequence: CASSLAPTGVYGYTF. Written as DNA, the CDR3 is TGTGCCAGCAGCCTGGCCCCCACAGGAGTCTATGGCTACACCTTC.

At least ten counts were recorded for this clonotype. Within a library made for alpha chains, this beta chain is off target, and its count is uninformative. The chain has TRBV12-3 or TRBV12-4 and TRBJ2-1; maybe TRBD2 (6 bases). The CDR3 covers 14 residues. Trimming took off 8 bases at V and 1 base at J, with 12 bases between the two ends. The CDR3 DNA follows: TGTGCCAGCTTGACTAGTTCTTCCTACAATGAGCAGTTCTTC. Translated: CASLTSSSYNEQFF.

This clonotype was recorded many times. This beta chain appears as a stray read in a library generated for alpha chains; its size is not informative. The rearrangement links TRBV6-5 to TRBJ1-6, with D unresolved. The V and J ends lost 5 bases and 5 bases respectively, with 10 bases between them. In germline, CDR1 is MNHEY, CDR2 SVGAGI. The CDR3 extends over 14 amino acids. The CDR3 nucleotides read TGTGCCAGCAGTCCTCGGGCCGATAATTCACCCCTCCACTTT. This sequence encodes CASSPRADNSPLHF.

In this sample, this clonotype is medium-sized. With the library built for alpha chains, this beta chain is off target and its frequency is not meaningful. This rearrangement joins TRBV5-4 to TRBJ2-6, with D unresolved. V was clipped by 2 bases and J by 1 base, with 16 bases between them. The CDR3 spans 18 residues. Germline V gene data show CDR1 as SGHNT and CDR2 as YYREEE (reference sequence). The CDR3 DNA follows: TGTGCCAGCAGCTTCGGCACCCCTTTAACTTCTGGGGCCAACGTCCTGACTTTC. Translating gives CASSFGTPLTSGANVLTF. The full variable domain, rest sourced from reference TRBV5-4 and TRBJ2-6, is ETGVTQSPTHLIKTRGQQVTLRCSSQSGHNTVSWYQQALGQGPQFIFQYYREEENGRGNFPPRFSGLQFPNYSSELNVNALELDDSALYLCASSFGTPLTSGANVLTFGAGSRLTVL.

Turning to this clonotype: Because this beta chain is a stray read in a library intended to capture alpha chains, its abundance should not be given much weight. The chain carries TRBV7-2 and TRBJ2-1; perhaps TRBD1 as D (7 bases). Trimming pared 1 base from V and 4 bases from J, leaving 14 bases between. Germline CDR1 and CDR2: SGHTA and FQGNSA. The CDR3 sequence is 16 residues long. CDR3 sequence (DNA): TGTGCCAGCAGCTTAGGGGCAGGGGGGACTTACAATGAGCAGTTCTTC. Protein product: CASSLGAGGTYNEQFF. Full variable domain (rest looked up from reference TRBV7-2 and TRBJ2-1): GAGVSQSPSNKVTEKGKDVELRCDPISGHTALYWYRQSLGQGLEFLIYFQGNSAPDKSGLPSDRFSAERTGGSVSTLTIQRTQQEDSAVYLCASSLGAGGTYNEQFFGPGTRLTVL.

This clonotype has ten or more counts. Because this beta chain is a stray read in a library intended to capture alpha chains, its abundance should not be given much weight. The DNA of the CDR3 is TGTGCCAGCTCTGTCCGCCGGGACAGAAACAATGAGCAGTTCTTC. Its protein product is CASSVRRDRNNEQFF. V usage is TRBV18 and J usage is TRBJ2-1; 7 positions match TRBD1. The CDR3 is made up of 15 amino acids. Germline loops: CDR1 KGHSH, CDR2 LQKENI. V dropped 6 bases and J dropped 5; count of bases not matched to a gene: 10.

This clonotype qualifies as medium-sized. Because this beta chain is a stray read in a library intended to capture alpha chains, its abundance should not be given much weight. This chain joins TRBV7-2 and TRBJ1-1; D ambiguous. CDR3 length: 14 residues. Trimming shortened V by 2 bases and J by 0 bases, and 7 bases separated the two germline ends. Germline assignment: CDR1 SGHTA and CDR2 FQGNSA. CDR3 sequence: CASSLQALNTEAFF. CDR3 DNA sequence: TGTGCCAGCAGCTTACAAGCCTTGAACACTGAAGCTTTCTTT.

This clonotype is judged medium-sized. Found in a library prepared for alpha chains, this beta chain is an off-target read, and its abundance has little meaning. This rearrangement joins TRBV9 to TRBJ2-2; the match to TRBD2 covers 8 bases. V was clipped by 2 bases and J by 8 bases; unmatched bases: 8. The germline CDR1 and CDR2 sequences are SGDLS and YYNGEE. The CDR3 totals 15 residues. The chain's CDR3 is CASSVSGSPAGELFF. CDR3 in DNA: TGTGCCAGCAGCGTGAGCGGGAGCCCGGCTGGGGAGCTGTTTTTT.